One and the same sample provided the 20 T cell receptor beta chains below, sequenced in a study of blood T cell repertoires in COVID-19. The method was immunoSEQ multiplex PCR; TCRdb's version includes in-frame clones alone and lacks a portion of them. The sample comprises roughly 500,000 clones, around nine tenths of which are singletons, and 1.8% rests with the top ten. The source material was PBMCs or T cells enriched from blood (not recorded which). All receptors come from a woman aged 40 to 49 who had recovered from COVID-19.

V is TRBV4-3 and J is TRBJ2-1; D is uncertain. Germline-derived CDR1 and CDR2 are LGHNA and YSLEER. CDR3 length equals 16 residues. The V gene lost 4 bases and the J gene lost 8 bases, with 21 bases spanning the gap. The CDR3 loop is CASSRLAQTELDEQFF. CDR3 nucleotides: TGCGCCAGCAGCCGATTGGCCCAAACGGAGCTTGATGAGCAGTTCTTC.

The V call is TRBV27, the J call TRBJ2-5; maybe TRBD2 (5 bases). Trimming shortened V by 4 bases and J by 4 bases, and 10 bases separated the two germline ends. CDR3 length equals 13 residues. CDR1 MNHEY and CDR2 SMNVEV come from the germline V gene (reference sequence). The CDR3 is CASSYGEGETQYF. The CDR3 DNA is TGTGCCAGCAGTTACGGAGAGGGAGAGACCCAGTACTTC.

Here the CDR3 reads CASHEPTDSNYGYTF. Written as DNA, the CDR3 is TGTGCCAGCCACGAACCTACGGACAGTAACTATGGCTACACCTTC. The rearrangement joins TRBV11-3 to TRBJ1-2; D perhaps matches TRBD1 (6 bases). The ends were cut back, 8 bases at V and 1 base at J, with 17 bases in the middle. CDR1 SGHNT and CDR2 YENEEA come from the germline V gene. The CDR3 length is 15 residues.

This chain uses TRBV18 with TRBJ2-7; the match to TRBD2 covers 11 bases. CDR1 and CDR2 from the germline V gene are KGHSH and LQKENI. Trimming took 3 bases from V and 5 from J; bases not matched to a gene: 9. The CDR3 is 16 residues long. For the CDR3, the DNA is TGTGCCAGCTCACCTGGGCTAGCGGGAGGCCCCCACGAGCAGTACTTC. This encodes CASSPGLAGGPHEQYF.

This rearrangement joins TRBV7-9 to TRBJ2-2, with 8 bases identical to TRBD2. V lost 5 bases to trimming and J lost 6 bases; unmatched junction nucleotides: 17. The germline V gene encodes CDR1 SEHNR and CDR2 FQNEAQ (reference sequence). The CDR3 contains 18 residues. CDR3 sequence (DNA): TGTGCCAGCAGCCCCGTCATATCGGGAGGGCCGGGCGCCGGGGAGCTGTTTTTT. Residues: CASSPVISGGPGAGELFF. Using reference TRBV7-9 and TRBJ2-2 for the parts outside the CDR3, the full variable domain is DTGVSQNPRHKITKRGQNVTFRCDPISEHNRLYWYRQTLGQGPEFLTYFQNEAQLEKSRLLSDRFSAERPKGSFSTLEIQRTEQGDSAMYLCASSPVISGGPGAGELFFGEGSRLTVL.

The V and J genes are TRBV4-1 and TRBJ2-1; 10 bases match TRBD2. Germline V gene sequence: CDR1 MGHRA, CDR2 YSYEKL. V shed 4 bases and J 4 bases; nucleotides not matched to a gene: 7. CDR3 length equals 16 residues. The CDR3 bases are TGCGCCAGCAGCCTACAAGCGGGAGGGCAGTACAATGAGCAGTTCTTC. Encoded protein: CASSLQAGGQYNEQFF.

This chain connects TRBV11-2 to TRBJ1-5; 10 bases match TRBD1. The CDR3 contains 15 residues. Germline V gene lookup returns CDR1 SGHAT and CDR2 FQNNGV. After removal of 3 bases from V and 4 bases from J, the junction contained 3 bases not matched to a gene. The CDR3 DNA reads as TGTGCCAGCAGCTTGGGGGGACAGGGGAATCAGCCCCAGCATTTT. Translating it yields CASSLGGQGNQPQHF.

The chain couples TRBV11-3 to TRBJ2-1; a possible D gene is TRBD1 (5 bases). This CDR3 has 14 amino acids. The V end was cut by 5 bases, the J end by 6 bases, with 14 bases between. Germline lookup yields CDR1 SGHNT and CDR2 YENEEA. CDR3 amino acids: CASSLGPGINEQFF. CDR3 sequence (DNA): TGTGCCAGCAGCCTGGGGCCAGGGATCAATGAGCAGTTCTTC.

The chain uses TRBV5-1 and TRBJ2-5; D call uncertain. Per germline, CDR1 SGHRS and CDR2 YFSETQ. The germline V and J ends were trimmed by 2 bases and 2 bases, with 7 bases remaining between them. This CDR3 is 13 amino acids long. In DNA form, the CDR3 reads TGCGCCAGCAGCTTAACAGTTCAAGAGACCCAGTACTTC. This translates into CASSLTVQETQYF. The full variable domain, with the rest looked up from reference TRBV5-1 and TRBJ2-5, is KAGVTQTPRYLIKTRGQQVTLSCSPISGHRSVSWYQQTPGQGLQFLFEYFSETQRNKGNFPGRFSGRQFSNSRSEMNVSTLELGDSALYLCASSLTVQETQYFGPGTRLLVL.

This rearrangement joins TRBV7-6 to TRBJ1-6; TRBD1 might be the D (6 bases). This CDR3 spans 16 amino acids. Trimming removed 4 bases at V and 3 bases at J, with 13 bases between. CDR1 SGHVS and CDR2 FNYEAQ come from the germline V gene. The CDR3 is CASSSTADSYNSPLHF. In nucleotides, the CDR3 is TGTGCCAGCAGCTCAACCGCGGACAGCTATAATTCACCCCTCCACTTT.

In its sample, this clone was seen a few times. This same CDR3 is encoded by further DNA sequences in the sample. The rearrangement joins TRBV28 to TRBJ1-2; the D gene is possibly TRBD1 (5 bases). Trimming took 4 bases from V and 8 from J, leaving 14 bases between them. The CDR3 runs to 13 residues. Germline V gene data show CDR1 as MDHEN and CDR2 as SYDVKM. The CDR3 spells CASSSQGLGGYTF. The CDR3 DNA follows: TGTGCCAGCAGTTCTCAGGGTTTAGGGGGCTACACCTTC.

The CDR3 DNA sequence: TGTGCCAGCTCACCCAATCAACAGGGTGGGGGCACTGAAGCTTTCTTT. Translation gives CASSPNQQGGGTEAFF. The V and J genes are TRBV18 and TRBJ1-1; the D gene is possibly TRBD1 (6 bases). Trimming pared 3 bases from V and 4 bases from J, leaving 18 bases between. Germline-derived CDR1 and CDR2 are KGHSH and LQKENI. The CDR3 is 16 residues long.

The chain links TRBV5-4 to TRBJ2-3; 10 bases are a match to TRBD1. With V trimmed by 6 bases and J by 3 bases, 10 bases remained unmatched. There are 16 residues in the CDR3. Germline V gene data show CDR1 as SGHNT and CDR2 as YYREEE (reference sequence). CDR3 nucleotides: TGTGCCAGCACGGAGCCCGGGACAGGGGAGACAGATACGCAGTATTTT. Translated: CASTEPGTGETDTQYF.

This clone has a count of ten or more. The chain couples TRBV30 to TRBJ2-5; maybe TRBD2 (5 bases). This CDR3 comprises 12 residues. Germline V gives CDR1 GTSNPN, CDR2 SVGIG (reference sequence). V lost 3 bases, J lost 4 bases, and 9 bases lay in between. Written as DNA, the CDR3 is TGTGCCTGGAGGGGCCTAGCAGAGACCCAGTACTTC. Amino acids: CAWRGLAETQYF.

The J gene is TRBJ2-1, the V gene TRBV7-2; possibly TRBD2 for D (5 bases). Germline values: CDR1 SGHTA, CDR2 FQGNSA. This CDR3 comprises 17 residues. Trimming left V 0 bases short and J 1 base short, with 13 bases between. The CDR3 spells CASSLALQTISYNEQFF. The CDR3 DNA is TGTGCCAGCAGCTTAGCTCTCCAGACTATTTCCTACAATGAGCAGTTCTTC.

V is TRBV27 and J is TRBJ2-7; 7 bases fit TRBD1. The CDR3 has 15 amino acids. V shed 4 bases, J shed 3 bases, and the junction held 9 bases outside the gene matches. Per germline, CDR1 MNHEY and CDR2 SMNVEV (reference sequence). The CDR3 loop reads CASSSDRVRNYEQYF. CDR3 in DNA: TGTGCCAGCAGTTCCGACAGGGTTCGGAACTACGAGCAGTACTTC.

This chain links TRBV19 with TRBJ2-1; D is unresolved. The V gene's germline CDR1 is LNHDA and CDR2 SQIVND (reference sequence). The ends were cut back, 5 bases at V and 6 bases at J, with 11 bases in the middle. The CDR3 length is 13 residues. In nucleotides, the CDR3 is TGTGCCAGTAGTTCAGCGCTGGTCAATGAGCAGTTCTTC. Protein sequence: CASSSALVNEQFF.

This clone was seen just once. The chain is built from TRBV7-2 and TRBJ1-2; 10 bases align to TRBD1. Trimming removed 3 bases from V and 0 bases from J; junction bases left unmatched: 1. The CDR3 consists of 15 residues. The germline V gene has CDR1 SGHTA and CDR2 FQGNSA. CDR3 in DNA: TGTGCCAGCAGCTTCGGACAGGGGGCTAACTATGGCTACACCTTC. Translation gives CASSFGQGANYGYTF.

This sequence joins TRBV7-2 and TRBJ1-2, with 9 positions matching TRBD1. From germline, CDR1 is SGHTA and CDR2 FQGNSA. CDR3 length: 16 residues. V trimming: 0 bases; J trimming: 5 bases; junction bases outside the gene matches: 7. CDR3: CASSLATGGGWYGYTF. In nucleotides, the CDR3 is TGTGCCAGCAGCTTAGCCACAGGGGGCGGTTGGTATGGCTACACCTTC.

The chain carries TRBV19 and TRBJ1-3, with D perhaps TRBD1 (6 bases). This CDR3 region has 14 residues. Germline V lookup: CDR1 LNHDA, CDR2 SQIVND (reference sequence). V gave up 4 bases and J gave up 2 bases, with 9 bases separating them. CDR3 nucleotides: TGTGCCAGTAGTAAGGGGACACCTGGAAACACCATATATTTT. This gives the protein CASSKGTPGNTIYF.